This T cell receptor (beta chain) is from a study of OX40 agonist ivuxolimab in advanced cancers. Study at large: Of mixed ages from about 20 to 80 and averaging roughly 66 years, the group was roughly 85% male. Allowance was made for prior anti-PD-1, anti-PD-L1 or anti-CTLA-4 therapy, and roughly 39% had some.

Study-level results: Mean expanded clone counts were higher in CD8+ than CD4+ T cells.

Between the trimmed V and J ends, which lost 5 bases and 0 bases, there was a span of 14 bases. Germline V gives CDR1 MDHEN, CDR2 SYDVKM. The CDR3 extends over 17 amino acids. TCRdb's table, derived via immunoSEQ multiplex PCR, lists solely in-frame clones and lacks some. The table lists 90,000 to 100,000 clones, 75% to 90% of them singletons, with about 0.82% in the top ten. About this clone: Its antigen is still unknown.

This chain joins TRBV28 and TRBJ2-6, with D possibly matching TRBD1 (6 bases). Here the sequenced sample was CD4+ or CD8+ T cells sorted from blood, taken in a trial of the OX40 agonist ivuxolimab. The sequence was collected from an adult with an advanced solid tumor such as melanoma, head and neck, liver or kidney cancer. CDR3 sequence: CASSPNTGSSGANVLTF. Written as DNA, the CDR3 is TGTGCCAGCAGTCCCAACACAGGGTCCTCTGGGGCCAACGTCCTGACTTTC.